The present TCR beta chain was sequenced within a study of identical twins. This clonotype was seen a few times. TCRdb reprocessed the 5' RACE reads via MiXCR and lists one record per CDR3 protein. The sample lists roughly 1.6 million distinct CDR3 sequences, about 30% occurring once. The length of the CDR3 is 16 residues. CDR1 is MDHEN, CDR2 SYDVKM, per germline. Germline trimming cut 4 bases from V and 11 bases from J; bases unmatched to any gene: 17. This clonotype was sampled from a newborn girl in good health. The chain has TRBV28 and TRBJ2-5; 9 bases align to TRBD2. Sequences were obtained from cord blood. The CDR3, as DNA: TGTGCCAGCAGTTCGGGACTAGCCGAGAGGTACAATGAGCAGTACTTC. It translates to CASSSGLAERYNEQYF.